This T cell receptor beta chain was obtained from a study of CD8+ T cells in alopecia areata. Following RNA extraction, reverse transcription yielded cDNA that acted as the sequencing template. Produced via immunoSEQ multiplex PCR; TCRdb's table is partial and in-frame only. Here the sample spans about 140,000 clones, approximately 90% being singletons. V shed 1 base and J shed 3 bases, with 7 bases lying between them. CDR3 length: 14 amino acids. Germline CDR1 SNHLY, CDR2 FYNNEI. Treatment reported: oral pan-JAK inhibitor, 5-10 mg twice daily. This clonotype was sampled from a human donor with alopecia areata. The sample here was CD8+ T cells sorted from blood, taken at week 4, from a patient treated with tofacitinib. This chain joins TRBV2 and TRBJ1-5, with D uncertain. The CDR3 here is CASSEGAPNQPQHF. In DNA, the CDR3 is TGTGCCAGCAGTGAAGGAGCACCCAATCAGCCCCAGCATTTT.